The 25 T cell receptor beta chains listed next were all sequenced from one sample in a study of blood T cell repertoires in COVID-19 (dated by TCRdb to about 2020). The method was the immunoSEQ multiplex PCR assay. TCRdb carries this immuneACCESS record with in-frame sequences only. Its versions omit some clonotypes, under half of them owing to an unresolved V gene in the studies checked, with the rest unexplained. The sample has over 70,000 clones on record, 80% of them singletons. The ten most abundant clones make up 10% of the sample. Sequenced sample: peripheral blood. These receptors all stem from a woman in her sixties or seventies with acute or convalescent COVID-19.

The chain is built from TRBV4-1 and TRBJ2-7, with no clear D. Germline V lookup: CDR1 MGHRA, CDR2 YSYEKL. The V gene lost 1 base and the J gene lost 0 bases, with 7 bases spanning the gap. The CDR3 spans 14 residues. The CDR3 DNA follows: TGCGCCAGCAGCCAAGTGAGTAACTCCTACGAGCAGTACTTC. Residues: CASSQVSNSYEQYF.

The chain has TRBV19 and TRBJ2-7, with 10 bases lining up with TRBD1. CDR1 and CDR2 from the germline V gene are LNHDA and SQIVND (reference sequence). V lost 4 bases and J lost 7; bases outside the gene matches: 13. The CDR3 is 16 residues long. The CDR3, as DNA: TGTGCCAGTAGTACCCGGGACAGGGGCACGGGTAGGGAGCAGTACTTC. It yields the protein CASSTRDRGTGREQYF.

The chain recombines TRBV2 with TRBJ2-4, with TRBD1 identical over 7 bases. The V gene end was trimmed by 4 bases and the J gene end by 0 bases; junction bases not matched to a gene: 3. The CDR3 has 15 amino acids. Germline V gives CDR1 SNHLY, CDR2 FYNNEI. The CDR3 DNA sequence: TGTGCCAGCAGTGGGACAGGCGTAGCCAAAAACATTCAGTACTTC. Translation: CASSGTGVAKNIQYF. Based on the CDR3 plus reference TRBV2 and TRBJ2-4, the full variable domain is EPEVTQTPSHQVTQMGQEVILRCVPISNHLYFYWYRQILGQKVEFLVSFYNNEISEKSEIFDDQFSVERPDGSNFTLKIRSTKLEDSAMYFCASSGTGVAKNIQYFGAGTRLSVL.

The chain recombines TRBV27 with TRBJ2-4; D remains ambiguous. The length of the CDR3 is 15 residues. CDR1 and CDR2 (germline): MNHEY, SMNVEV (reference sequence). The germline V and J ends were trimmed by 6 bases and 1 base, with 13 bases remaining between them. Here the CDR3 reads CASSPSFSAKNIQYF. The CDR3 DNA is TGTGCCAGCAGCCCCAGTTTTTCGGCCAAAAACATTCAGTACTTC.

CDR3 nucleotide sequence: TGTGCCAGCAGCCAAGACAGGACTGATAATTCACCCCTCCACTTT. It is translated as CASSQDRTDNSPLHF. The chain carries TRBV3-1 (or the pseudogene TRBV3-2) and TRBJ1-6; D ambiguous. V was cut by 0 bases and J by 5 bases, with 8 bases left in between. This CDR3 has 15 amino acids. CDR1 and CDR2 from the germline V gene are LGHDT and YNNKEL (reference sequence).

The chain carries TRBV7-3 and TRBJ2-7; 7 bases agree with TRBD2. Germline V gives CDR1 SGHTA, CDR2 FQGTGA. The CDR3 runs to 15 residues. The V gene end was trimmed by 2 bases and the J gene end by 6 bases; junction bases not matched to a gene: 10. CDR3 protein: CASSLFAGEFSEQYF. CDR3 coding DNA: TGTGCCAGCAGCTTATTCGCGGGAGAGTTCTCCGAGCAGTACTTC. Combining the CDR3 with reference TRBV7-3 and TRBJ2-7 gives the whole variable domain GAGVSQTPSNKVTEKGKYVELRCDPISGHTALYWYRQSLGQGPEFLIYFQGTGAADDSGLPNDRFFAVRPEGSVSTLKIQRTERGDSAVYLCASSLFAGEFSEQYFGPGTRLTVT.

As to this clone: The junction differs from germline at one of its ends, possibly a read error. The CDR3 nucleotides read TGTGCCAGCAGTGAGGTAGGTCCAAAAAGACTATTC. This encodes CASSEVGPKRLF. This chain joins TRBV2 and TRBJ2-7; D might be TRBD2 (5 bases). Germline V gives CDR1 SNHLY, CDR2 FYNNEI. The CDR3 consists of 12 residues.

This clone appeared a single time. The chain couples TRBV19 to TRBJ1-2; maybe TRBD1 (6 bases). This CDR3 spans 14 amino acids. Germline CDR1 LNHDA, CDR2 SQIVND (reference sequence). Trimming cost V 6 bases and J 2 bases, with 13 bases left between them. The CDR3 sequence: CASRPSGQNYGYTF. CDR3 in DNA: TGTGCCAGTAGGCCGTCCGGACAGAACTATGGCTACACCTTC.

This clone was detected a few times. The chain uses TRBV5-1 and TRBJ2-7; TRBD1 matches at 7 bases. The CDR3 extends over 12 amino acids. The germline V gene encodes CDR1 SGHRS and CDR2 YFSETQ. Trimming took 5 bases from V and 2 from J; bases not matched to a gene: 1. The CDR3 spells CASRGQTYEQYF. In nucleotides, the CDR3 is TGCGCCAGCAGGGGACAGACCTACGAGCAGTACTTC. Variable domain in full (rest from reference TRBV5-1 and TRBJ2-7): KAGVTQTPRYLIKTRGQQVTLSCSPISGHRSVSWYQQTPGQGLQFLFEYFSETQRNKGNFPGRFSGRQFSNSRSEMNVSTLELGDSALYLCASRGQTYEQYFGPGTRLTVT.

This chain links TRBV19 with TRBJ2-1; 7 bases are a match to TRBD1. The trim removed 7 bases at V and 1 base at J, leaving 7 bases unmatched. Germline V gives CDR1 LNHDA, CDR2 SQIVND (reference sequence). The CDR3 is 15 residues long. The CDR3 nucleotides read TGTGCCAGTAAACTGACGACAGGGTCCTACAATGAGCAGTTCTTC. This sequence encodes CASKLTTGSYNEQFF. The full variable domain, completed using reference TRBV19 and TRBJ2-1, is DGGITQSPKYLFRKEGQNVTLSCEQNLNHDAMYWYRQDPGQGLRLIYYSQIVNDFQKGDIAEGYSVSREKKESFPLTVTSAQKNPTAFYLCASKLTTGSYNEQFFGPGTRLTVL.

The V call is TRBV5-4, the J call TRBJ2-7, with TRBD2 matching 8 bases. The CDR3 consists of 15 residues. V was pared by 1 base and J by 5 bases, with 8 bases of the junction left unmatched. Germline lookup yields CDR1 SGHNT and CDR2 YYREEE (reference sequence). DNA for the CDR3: TGTGCCAGCAGCTTGAGGACGGGGGGGGGCCACGAGCAGTACTTC. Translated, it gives CASSLRTGGGHEQYF.

The CDR3, as DNA: TGCAGCGTAGAAACAAGTACTAATGAAAAACTGTTTTTT. This gives the protein CSVETSTNEKLFF. The V and J genes are TRBV29-1 and TRBJ1-4; D remains unclear. Germline V gene data show CDR1 as SQVTM and CDR2 as ANQGSEA. Trimming cost V 6 bases and J 2 bases, with 10 bases left between them. CDR3 length: 13 amino acids.

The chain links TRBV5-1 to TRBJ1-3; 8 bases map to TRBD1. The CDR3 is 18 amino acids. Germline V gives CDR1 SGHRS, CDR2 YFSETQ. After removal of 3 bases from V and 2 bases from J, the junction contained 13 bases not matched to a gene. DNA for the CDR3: TGCGCCAGCAGCTCCCGGACAGGGCCCAGCAGGGCTGGAAACACCATATATTTT. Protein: CASSSRTGPSRAGNTIYF.

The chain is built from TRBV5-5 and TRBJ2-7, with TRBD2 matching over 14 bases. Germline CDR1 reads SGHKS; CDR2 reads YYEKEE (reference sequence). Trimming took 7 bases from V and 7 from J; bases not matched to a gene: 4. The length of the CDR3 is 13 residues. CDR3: CASETSGRGEQYF. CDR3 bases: TGTGCCAGCGAGACTAGCGGGAGGGGAGAGCAGTACTTC.

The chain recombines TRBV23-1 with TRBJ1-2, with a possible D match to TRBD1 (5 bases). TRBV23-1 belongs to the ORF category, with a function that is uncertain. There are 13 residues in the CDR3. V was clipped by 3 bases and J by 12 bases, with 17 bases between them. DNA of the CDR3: TGCGCCAGCAGTCAGGAAAGGGGCCTAAGCGACACCTTC. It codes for CASSQERGLSDTF.

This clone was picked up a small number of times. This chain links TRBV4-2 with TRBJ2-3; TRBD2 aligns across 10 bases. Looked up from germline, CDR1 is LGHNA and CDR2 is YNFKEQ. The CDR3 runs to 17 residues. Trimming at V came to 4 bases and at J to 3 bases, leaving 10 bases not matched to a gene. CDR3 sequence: CASSPSQRGGATDTQYF. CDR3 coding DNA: TGTGCCAGCAGCCCCTCCCAGCGGGGGGGAGCGACAGATACGCAGTATTTT.

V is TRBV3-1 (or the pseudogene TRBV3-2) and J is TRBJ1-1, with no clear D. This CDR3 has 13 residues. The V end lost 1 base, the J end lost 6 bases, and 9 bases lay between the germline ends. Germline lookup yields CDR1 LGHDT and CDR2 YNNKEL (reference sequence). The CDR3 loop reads CASSQVVSAEAFF. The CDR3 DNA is TGTGCCAGCAGCCAAGTTGTTTCGGCTGAAGCTTTCTTT.

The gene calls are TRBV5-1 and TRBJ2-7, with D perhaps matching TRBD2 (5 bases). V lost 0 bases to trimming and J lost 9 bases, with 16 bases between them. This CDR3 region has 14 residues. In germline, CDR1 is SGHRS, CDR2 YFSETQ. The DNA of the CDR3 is TGCGCCAGCAGCTTGGGACTACCCGGTTTTTGGCAGTACTTC. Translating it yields CASSLGLPGFWQYF.

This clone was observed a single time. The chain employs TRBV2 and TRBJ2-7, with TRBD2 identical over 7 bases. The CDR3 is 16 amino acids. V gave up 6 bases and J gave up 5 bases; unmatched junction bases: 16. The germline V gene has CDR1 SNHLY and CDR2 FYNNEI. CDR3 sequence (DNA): TGTGCCAGCAGGGGTGCGACTAGCAGGAGACGGGACGAGCAGTACTTC. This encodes CASRGATSRRRDEQYF.

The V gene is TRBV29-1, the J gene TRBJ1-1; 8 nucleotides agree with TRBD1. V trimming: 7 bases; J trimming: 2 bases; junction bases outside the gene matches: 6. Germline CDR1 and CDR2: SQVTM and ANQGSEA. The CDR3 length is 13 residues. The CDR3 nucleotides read TGCAGCGGACAGGGGAGGAGAAACACTGAAGCTTTCTTT. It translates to CSGQGRRNTEAFF.

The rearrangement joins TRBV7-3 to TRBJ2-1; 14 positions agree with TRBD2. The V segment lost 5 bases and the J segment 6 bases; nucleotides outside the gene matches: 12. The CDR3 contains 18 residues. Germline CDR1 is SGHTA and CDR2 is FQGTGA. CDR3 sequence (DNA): TGTGCCAGCAGCCGCGGGACTAGCGGGAGTTCCAGCCTCAATGAGCAGTTCTTC. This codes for CASSRGTSGSSSLNEQFF.

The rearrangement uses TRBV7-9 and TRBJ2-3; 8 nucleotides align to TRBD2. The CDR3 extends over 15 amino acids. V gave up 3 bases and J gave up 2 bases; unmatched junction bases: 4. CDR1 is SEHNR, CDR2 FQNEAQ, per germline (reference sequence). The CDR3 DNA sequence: TGTGCCAGCAGCTTTGGACTAGCACTCACAGATACGCAGTATTTT. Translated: CASSFGLALTDTQYF. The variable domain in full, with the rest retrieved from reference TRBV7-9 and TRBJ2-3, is DTGVSQNPRHKITKRGQNVTFRCDPISEHNRLYWYRQTLGQGPEFLTYFQNEAQLEKSRLLSDRFSAERPKGSFSTLEIQRTEQGDSAMYLCASSFGLALTDTQYFGPGTRLTVL.

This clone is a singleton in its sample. The CDR3 here is CASSLVVVQGELFF. Written as DNA, the CDR3 is TGTGCCAGCAGCTTAGTGGTGGTCCAGGGGGAGCTGTTTTTT. This chain uses TRBV11-2 with TRBJ2-2; D unclear. CDR3 length: 14 residues. Germline V gives CDR1 SGHAT, CDR2 FQNNGV. V was cut by 1 base and J by 8 bases, with 11 bases left in between.

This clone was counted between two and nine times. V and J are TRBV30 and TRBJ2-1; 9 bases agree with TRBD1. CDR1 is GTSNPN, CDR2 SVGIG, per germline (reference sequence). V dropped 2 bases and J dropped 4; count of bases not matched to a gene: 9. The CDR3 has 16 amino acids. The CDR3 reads CAWSRERDRVYNEQFF. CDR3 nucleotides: TGTGCCTGGAGTCGGGAGCGGGACAGGGTATACAATGAGCAGTTCTTC.

The CDR3 spells CASTPRSGRGSYNEQFF. CDR3 sequence (DNA): TGTGCCAGCACCCCCAGGTCAGGGAGGGGCTCCTACAATGAGCAGTTCTTC. The rearrangement links TRBV27 to TRBJ2-1, with 7 bases matching TRBD2. This CDR3 has 17 residues. From germline, CDR1 is MNHEY and CDR2 SMNVEV (reference sequence). V dropped 7 bases and J dropped 0; count of bases not matched to a gene: 12.